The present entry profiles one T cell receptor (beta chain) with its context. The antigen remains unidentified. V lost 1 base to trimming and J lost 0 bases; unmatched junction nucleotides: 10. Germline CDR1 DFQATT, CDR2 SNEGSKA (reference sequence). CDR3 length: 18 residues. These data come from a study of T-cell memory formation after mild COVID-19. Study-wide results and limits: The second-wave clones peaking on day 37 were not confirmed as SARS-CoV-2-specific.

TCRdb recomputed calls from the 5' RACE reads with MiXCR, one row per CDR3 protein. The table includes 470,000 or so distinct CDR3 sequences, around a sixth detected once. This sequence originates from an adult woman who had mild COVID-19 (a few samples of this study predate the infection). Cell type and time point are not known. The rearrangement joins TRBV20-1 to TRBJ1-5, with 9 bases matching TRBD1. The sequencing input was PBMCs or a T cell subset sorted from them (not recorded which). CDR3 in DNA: TGCAGTGCTAGAGTTTTGGGACAGGGACTCTATAGCAATCAGCCCCAGCATTTT. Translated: CSARVLGQGLYSNQPQHF.